This T cell receptor beta chain came from a study of shared clonotypes between healthy human individuals. J lost 3 bases, V lost 3 bases, and 0 bases had no gene match. CDR3 length equals 13 residues. Germline V gene lookup returns CDR1 SQVTM and CDR2 ANQGSEA. This clone has only one observation. The same CDR3 is also encoded by other DNA sequences in this sample. Method: immunoSEQ multiplex PCR; TCRdb's copy keeps in-frame clones and lacks some. Found here are about 490,000 clones, about 80% of them singletons; the top ten hold 10% to 15%. V gene TRBV29-1 combines with J gene TRBJ2-7, with TRBD2 matching 12 bases. The clonotype comes from a woman aged 35 to 49 in good health. Some clones in this sample may be carry-over from other donors' samples. Sequenced: PBMCs. In DNA, the CDR3 is TGCAGCGTTGAGACTAGCGGGAGCTACGAGCAGTACTTC. This gives the protein CSVETSGSYEQYF.